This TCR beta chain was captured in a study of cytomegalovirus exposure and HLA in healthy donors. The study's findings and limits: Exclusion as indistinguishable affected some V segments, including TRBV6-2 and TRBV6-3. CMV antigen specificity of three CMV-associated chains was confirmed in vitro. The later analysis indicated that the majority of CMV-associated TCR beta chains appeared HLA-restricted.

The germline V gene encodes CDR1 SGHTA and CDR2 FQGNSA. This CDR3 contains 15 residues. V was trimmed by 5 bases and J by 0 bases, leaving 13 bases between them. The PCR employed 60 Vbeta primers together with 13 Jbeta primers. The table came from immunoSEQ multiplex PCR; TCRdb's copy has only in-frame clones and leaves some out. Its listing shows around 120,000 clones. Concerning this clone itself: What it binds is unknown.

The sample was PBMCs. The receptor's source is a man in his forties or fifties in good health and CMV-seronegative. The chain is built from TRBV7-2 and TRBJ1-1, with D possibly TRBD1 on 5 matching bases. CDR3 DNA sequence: TGTGCCAGCAGCCCCGAGACAGACATGAACACTGAAGCTTTCTTT. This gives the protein CASSPETDMNTEAFF.